The 2 T cell receptor beta chains listed next were all sequenced from one sample in a study of T cells in Graves' hyperthyroidism and ophthalmopathy. TCR beta CDR3 region amplification was performed from RNA transcripts. In the first-round RT-PCR of the TCR CDR3, the HTBI primer set was used. TCRdb called the multiplex PCR reads again in MiXCR, with one record for every CDR3 protein. This table has some 400,000 distinct CDR3 sequences, over 15% appearing once. Sequences were obtained from blood. Receptor source: a woman between 18 and 29 years old with Graves' hyperthyroidism.

In its sample, this clonotype was seen many times. The gene calls are TRBV7-8 and TRBJ1-5, with TRBD1 as a possible D gene (6 bases). Trimming removed 8 bases from V and 6 bases from J, with 17 bases in between. The CDR3 is made up of 14 amino acids. In germline, CDR1 is SGHVS, CDR2 FQNEAQ. CDR3 nucleotide sequence: TGTGCCAGCGGGCGTACAGGGAACGGTCAGCCCCAGCATTTT. This gives the protein CASGRTGNGQPQHF.

CDR3 residues: CASSWRALNTGELFF. The DNA of the CDR3 is TGTGCCAGTAGTTGGCGGGCGCTAAACACCGGGGAGCTGTTTTTT. The chain is built from TRBV19 and TRBJ2-2; possibly TRBD2 for D (5 bases). Germline CDR1 reads LNHDA; CDR2 reads SQIVND (reference sequence). The CDR3 consists of 15 residues. V was trimmed by 5 bases and J by 2 bases, leaving 12 bases between them.